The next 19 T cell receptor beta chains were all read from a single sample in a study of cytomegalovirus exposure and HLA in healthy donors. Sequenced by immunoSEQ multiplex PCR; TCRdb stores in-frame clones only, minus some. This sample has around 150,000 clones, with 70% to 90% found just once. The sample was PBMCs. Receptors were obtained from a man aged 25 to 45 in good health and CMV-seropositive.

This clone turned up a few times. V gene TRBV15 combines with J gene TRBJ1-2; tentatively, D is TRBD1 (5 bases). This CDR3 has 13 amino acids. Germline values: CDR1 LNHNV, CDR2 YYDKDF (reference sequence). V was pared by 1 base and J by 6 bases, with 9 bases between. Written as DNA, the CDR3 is TGTGCCACCAGCAGAGGGGGAGGGGATGGCTACACCTTC. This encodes CATSRGGGDGYTF. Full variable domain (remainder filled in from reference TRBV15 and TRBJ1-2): DAMVIQNPRYQVTQFGKPVTLSCSQTLNHNVMYWYQQKSSQAPKLLFHYYDKDFNNEADTPDNFQSRRPNTSFCFLDIRSPGLGDTAMYLCATSRGGGDGYTFGSGTRLTVV.

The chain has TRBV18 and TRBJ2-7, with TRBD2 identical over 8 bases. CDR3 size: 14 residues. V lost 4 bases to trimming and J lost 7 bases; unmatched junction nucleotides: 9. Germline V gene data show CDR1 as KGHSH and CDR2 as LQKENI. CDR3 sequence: CASSLTSGKPEQYF. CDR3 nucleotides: TGTGCCAGCTCACTCACTAGCGGTAAACCAGAGCAGTACTTC.

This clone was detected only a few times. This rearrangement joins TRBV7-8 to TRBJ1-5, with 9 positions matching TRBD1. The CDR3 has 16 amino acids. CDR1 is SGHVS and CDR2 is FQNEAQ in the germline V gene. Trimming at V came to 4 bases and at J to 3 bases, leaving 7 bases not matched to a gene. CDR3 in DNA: TGTGCCAGCAGCTCCCGGACAGGGGTCAACAATCAGCCCCAGCATTTT. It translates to CASSSRTGVNNQPQHF.

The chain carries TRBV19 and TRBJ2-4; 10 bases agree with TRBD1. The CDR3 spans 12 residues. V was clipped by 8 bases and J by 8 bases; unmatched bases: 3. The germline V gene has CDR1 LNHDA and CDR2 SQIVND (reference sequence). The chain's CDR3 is CASETGGDIQYF. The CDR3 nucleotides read TGTGCCAGTGAGACAGGGGGCGACATTCAGTACTTC.

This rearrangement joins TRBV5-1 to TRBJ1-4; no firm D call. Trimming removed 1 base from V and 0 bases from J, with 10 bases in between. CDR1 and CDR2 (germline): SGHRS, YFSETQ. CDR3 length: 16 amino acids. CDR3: CASSLTGSATNEKLFF. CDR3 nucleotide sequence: TGCGCCAGCAGCTTGACGGGATCGGCAACTAATGAAAAACTGTTTTTT.

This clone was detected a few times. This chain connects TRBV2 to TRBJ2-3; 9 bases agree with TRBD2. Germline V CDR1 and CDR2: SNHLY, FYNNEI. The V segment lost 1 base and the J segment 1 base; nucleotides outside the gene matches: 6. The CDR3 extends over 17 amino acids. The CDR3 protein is CASSEDRASGGTDTQYF. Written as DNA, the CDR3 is TGTGCCAGCAGTGAAGATAGGGCTAGCGGGGGCACAGATACGCAGTATTTT.

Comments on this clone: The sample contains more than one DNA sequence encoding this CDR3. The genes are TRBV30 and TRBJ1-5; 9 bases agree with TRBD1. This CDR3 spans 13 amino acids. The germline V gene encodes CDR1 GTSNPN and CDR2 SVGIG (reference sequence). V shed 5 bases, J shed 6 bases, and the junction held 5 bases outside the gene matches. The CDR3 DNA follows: TGTGCCTGGGAAGACAGGGGGGGTCAGCCCCAGCATTTT. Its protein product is CAWEDRGGQPQHF.

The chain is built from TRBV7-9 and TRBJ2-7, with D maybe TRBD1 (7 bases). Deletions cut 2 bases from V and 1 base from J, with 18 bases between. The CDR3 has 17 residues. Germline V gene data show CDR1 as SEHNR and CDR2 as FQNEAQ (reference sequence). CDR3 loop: CASSLWRDSLLSYEQYF. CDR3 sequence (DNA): TGTGCCAGCAGCTTATGGAGGGACAGCCTCCTATCCTACGAGCAGTACTTC.

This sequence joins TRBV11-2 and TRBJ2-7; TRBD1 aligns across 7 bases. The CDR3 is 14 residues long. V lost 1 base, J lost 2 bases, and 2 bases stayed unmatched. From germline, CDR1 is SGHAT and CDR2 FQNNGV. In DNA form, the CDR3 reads TGTGCCAGCAGCTTAGGGGGACAGACCTACGAGCAGTACTTC. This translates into CASSLGGQTYEQYF. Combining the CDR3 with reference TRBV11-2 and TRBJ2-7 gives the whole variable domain EAGVAQSPRYKIIEKRQSVAFWCNPISGHATLYWYQQILGQGPKLLIQFQNNGVVDDSQLPKDRFSAERLKGVDSTLKIQPAKLEDSAVYLCASSLGGQTYEQYFGPGTRLTVT.

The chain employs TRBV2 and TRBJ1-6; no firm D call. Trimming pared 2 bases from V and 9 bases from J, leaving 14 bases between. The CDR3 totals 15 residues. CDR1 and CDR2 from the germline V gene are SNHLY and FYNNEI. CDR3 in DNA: TGTGCCAGCAGTGAATGGAGGCAGGTCGGTTCACCCCTCCACTTT. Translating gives CASSEWRQVGSPLHF.

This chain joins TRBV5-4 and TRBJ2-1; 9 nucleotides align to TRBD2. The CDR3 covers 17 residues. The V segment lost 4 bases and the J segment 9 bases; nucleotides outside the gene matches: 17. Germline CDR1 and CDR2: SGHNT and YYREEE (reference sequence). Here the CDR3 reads CASSPAGGEPRLREQFF. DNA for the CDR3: TGTGCCAGCAGCCCGGCGGGGGGGGAGCCCAGATTGCGTGAGCAGTTCTTC.

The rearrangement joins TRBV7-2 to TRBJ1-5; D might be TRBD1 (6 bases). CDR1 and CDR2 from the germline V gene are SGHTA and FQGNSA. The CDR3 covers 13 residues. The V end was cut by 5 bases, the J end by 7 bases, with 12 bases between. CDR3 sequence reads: CASSRGGGQPQHF. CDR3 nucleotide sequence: TGTGCCAGCAGCAGAGGGGGGGGGCAGCCCCAGCATTTT.

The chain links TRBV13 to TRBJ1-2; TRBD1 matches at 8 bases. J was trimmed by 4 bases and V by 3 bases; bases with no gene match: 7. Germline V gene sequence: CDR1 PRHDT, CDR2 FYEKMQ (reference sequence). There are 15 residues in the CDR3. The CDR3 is CASSLQTGGIYGYTF. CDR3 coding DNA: TGTGCCAGCAGCTTGCAAACAGGGGGGATCTATGGCTACACCTTC.

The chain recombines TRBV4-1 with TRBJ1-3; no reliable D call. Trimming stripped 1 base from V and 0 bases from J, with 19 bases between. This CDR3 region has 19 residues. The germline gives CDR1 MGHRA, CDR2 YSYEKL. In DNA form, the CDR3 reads TGCGCCAGCAGCCAAGCAGCGGGCCAAGGGCATTACTCTGGAAACACCATATATTTT. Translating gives CASSQAAGQGHYSGNTIYF.

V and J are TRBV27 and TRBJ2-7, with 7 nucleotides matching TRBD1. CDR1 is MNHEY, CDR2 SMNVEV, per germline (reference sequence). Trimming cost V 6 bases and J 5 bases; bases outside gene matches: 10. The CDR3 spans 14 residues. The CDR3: CASSQGQRAHEQYF. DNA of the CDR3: TGTGCCAGCAGCCAGGGACAGCGCGCCCACGAGCAGTACTTC.

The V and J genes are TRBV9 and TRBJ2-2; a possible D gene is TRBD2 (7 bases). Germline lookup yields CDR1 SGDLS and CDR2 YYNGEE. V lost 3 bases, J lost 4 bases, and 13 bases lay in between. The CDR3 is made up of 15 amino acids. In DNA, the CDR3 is TGTGCCAGCAGCGGGGGGGGGCAGACCACCGGGGAGCTGTTTTTT. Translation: CASSGGGQTTGELFF. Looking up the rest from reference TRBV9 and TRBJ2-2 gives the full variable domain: DSGVTQTPKHLITATGQRVTLRCSPRSGDLSVYWYQQSLDQGLQFLIQYYNGEERAKGNILERFSAQQFPDLHSELNLSSLELGDSALYFCASSGGGQTTGELFFGEGSRLTVL.

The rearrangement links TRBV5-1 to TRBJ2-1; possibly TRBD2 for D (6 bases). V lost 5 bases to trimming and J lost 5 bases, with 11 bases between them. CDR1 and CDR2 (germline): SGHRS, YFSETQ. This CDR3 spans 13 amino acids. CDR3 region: CASSPGLDNEQFF. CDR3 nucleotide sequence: TGCGCCAGCAGTCCGGGACTCGACAATGAGCAGTTCTTC.

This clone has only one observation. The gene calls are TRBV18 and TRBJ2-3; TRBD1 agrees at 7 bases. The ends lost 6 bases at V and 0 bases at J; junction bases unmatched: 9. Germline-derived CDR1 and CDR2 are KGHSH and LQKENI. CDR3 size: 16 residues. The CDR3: CASSPEGASSTDTQYF. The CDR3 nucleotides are TGTGCCAGCTCCCCCGAGGGGGCATCTAGCACAGATACGCAGTATTTT.

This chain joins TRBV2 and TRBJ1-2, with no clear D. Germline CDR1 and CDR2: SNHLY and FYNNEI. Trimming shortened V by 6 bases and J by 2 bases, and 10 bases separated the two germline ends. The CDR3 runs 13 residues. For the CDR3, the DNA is TGTGCCAGCAGGGAAAGCGAAAACTATGGCTACACCTTC. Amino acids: CASRESENYGYTF.